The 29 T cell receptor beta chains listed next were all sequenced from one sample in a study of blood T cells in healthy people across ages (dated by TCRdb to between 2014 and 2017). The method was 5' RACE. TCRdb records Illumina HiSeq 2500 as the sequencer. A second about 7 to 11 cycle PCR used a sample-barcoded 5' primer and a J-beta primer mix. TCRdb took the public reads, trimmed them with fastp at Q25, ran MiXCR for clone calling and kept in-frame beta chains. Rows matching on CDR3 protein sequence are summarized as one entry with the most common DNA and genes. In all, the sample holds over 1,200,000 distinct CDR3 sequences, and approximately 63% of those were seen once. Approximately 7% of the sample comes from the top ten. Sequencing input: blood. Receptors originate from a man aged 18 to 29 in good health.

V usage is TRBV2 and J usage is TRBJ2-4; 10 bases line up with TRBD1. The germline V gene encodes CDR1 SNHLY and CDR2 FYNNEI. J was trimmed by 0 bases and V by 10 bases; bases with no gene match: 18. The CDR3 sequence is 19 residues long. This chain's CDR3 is CATQPRGTGVLKAKNIQYF. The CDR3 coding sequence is TGTGCCACCCAACCAAGGGGGACAGGGGTGTTAAAAGCCAAAAACATTCAGTACTTC. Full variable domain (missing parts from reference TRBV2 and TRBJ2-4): EPEVTQTPSHQVTQMGQEVILRCVPISNHLYFYWYRQILGQKVEFLVSFYNNEISEKSEIFDDQFSVERPDGSNFTLKIRSTKLEDSAMYFCATQPRGTGVLKAKNIQYFGAGTRLSVL.

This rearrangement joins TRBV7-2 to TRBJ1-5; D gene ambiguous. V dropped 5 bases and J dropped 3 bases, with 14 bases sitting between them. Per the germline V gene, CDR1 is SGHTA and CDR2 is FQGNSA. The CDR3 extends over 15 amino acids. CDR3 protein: CASSTGGWVNQPQHF. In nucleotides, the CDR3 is TGTGCCAGCAGCACCGGAGGATGGGTCAATCAGCCCCAGCATTTT.

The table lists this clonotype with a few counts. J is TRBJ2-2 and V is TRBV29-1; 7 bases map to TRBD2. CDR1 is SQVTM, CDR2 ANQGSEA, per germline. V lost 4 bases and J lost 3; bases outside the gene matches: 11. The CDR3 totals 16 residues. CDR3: CSVGGAGVLDTGELFF. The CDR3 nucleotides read TGCAGCGTTGGGGGCGCGGGAGTATTGGACACCGGGGAGCTGTTTTTT.

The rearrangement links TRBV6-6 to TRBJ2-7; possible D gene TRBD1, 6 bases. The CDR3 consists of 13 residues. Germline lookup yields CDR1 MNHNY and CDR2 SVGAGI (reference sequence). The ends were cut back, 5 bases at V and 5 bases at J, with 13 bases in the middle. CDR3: CASSPPDRHEQYF. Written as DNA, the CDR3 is TGTGCCAGCAGTCCCCCGGACAGACACGAGCAGTACTTC.

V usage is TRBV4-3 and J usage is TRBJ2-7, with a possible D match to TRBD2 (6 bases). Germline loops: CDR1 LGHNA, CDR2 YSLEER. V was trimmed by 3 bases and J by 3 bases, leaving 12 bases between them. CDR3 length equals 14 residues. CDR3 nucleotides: TGCGCCAGCAGCCAGGGCGGGGTAGACTACGAGCAGTACTTC. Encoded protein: CASSQGGVDYEQYF.

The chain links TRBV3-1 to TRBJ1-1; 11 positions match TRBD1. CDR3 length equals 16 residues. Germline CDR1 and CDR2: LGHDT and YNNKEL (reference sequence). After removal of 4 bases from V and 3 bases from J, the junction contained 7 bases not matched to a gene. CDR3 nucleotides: TGTGCCAGCAGCCTAAGGACAGGGGGCCCGGACACTGAAGCTTTCTTT. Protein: CASSLRTGGPDTEAFF.

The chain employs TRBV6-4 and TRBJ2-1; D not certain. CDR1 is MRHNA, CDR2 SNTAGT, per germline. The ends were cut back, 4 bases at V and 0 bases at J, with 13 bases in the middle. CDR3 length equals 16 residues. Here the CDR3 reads CASSARYGSSYNEQFF. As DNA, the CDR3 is TGTGCCAGCAGTGCTCGGTACGGAAGCTCCTACAATGAGCAGTTCTTC.

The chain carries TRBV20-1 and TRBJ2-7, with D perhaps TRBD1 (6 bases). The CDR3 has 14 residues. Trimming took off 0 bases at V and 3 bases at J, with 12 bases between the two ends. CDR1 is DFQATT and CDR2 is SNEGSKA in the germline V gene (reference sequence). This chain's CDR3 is CSARDPKGDYEQYF. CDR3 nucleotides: TGCAGTGCTAGAGATCCAAAGGGGGACTACGAGCAGTACTTC.

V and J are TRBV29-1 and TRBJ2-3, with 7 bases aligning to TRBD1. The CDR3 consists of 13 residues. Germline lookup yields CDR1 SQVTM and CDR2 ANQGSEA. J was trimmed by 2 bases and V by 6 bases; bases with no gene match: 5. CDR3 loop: CSVGQEFTDTQYF. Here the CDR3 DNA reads TGCAGCGTAGGACAGGAGTTCACAGATACGCAGTATTTT.

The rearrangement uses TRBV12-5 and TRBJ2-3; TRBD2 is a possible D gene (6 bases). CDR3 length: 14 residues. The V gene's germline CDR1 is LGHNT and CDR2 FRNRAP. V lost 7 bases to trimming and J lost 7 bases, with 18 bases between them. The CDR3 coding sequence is TGTGCTAGTGCTGCTTCGGGACTCCGTCATACGCAGTATTTT. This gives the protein CASAASGLRHTQYF.

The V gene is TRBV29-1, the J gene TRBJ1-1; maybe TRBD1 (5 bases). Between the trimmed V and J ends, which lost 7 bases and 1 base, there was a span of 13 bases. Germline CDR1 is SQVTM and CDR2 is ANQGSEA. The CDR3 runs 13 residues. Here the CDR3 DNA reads TGCAGCGCTCTGGGACGGCCGAACACTGAAGCTTTCTTT. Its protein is CSALGRPNTEAFF.

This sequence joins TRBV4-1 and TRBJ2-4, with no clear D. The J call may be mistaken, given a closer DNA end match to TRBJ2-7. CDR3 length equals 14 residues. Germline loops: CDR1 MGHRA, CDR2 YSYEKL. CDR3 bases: TGCGCCAGCAGCCAAGAAGGAAGCCCCTACGAGCAGTACTTC. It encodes CASSQEGSPYEQYF.

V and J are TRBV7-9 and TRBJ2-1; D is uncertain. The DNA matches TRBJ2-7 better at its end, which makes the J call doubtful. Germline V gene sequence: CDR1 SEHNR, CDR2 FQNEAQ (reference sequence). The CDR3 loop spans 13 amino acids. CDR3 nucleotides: TGTGCCAGCAGCTTTTATAGTACCTACGAGCAGTACTTC. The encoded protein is CASSFYSTYEQYF.

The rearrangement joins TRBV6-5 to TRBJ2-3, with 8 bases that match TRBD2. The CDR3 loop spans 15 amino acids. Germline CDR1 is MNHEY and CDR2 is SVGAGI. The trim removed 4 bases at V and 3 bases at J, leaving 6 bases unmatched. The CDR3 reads CASSSPGGPTDTQYF. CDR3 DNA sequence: TGTGCCAGCAGTTCGCCGGGAGGGCCGACAGATACGCAGTATTTT.

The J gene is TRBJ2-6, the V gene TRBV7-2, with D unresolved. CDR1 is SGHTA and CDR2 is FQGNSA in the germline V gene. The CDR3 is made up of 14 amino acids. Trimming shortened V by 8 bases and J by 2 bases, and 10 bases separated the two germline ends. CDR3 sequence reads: CASCITTGANVLTF. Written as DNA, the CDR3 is TGTGCCAGCTGCATCACGACTGGGGCCAACGTCCTGACTTTC.

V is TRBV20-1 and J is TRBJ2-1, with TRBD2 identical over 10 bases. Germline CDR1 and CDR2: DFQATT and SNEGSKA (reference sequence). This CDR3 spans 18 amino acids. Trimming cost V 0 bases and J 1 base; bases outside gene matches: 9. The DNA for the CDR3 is TGCAGTGCTAGAGATCCGAGCGGGAGGGCCTTATCCTACAATGAGCAGTTCTTC. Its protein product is CSARDPSGRALSYNEQFF.

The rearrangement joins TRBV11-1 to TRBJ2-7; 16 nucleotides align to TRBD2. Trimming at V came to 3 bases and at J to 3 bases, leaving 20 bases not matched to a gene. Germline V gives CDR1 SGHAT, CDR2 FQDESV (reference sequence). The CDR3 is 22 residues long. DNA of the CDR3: TGTGCCAGCAGCTTGCGGCCCGGGATTGGGACTAGCGGGAGGGCCATGGACTACGAGCAGTACTTC. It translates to CASSLRPGIGTSGRAMDYEQYF.

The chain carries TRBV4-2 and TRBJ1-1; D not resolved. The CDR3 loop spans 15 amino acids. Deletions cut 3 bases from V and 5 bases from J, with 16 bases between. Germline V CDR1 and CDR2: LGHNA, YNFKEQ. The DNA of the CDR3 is TGTGCCAGCAGCCAGGAAGGGAGGGTAAAGACTGAAGCTTTCTTT. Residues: CASSQEGRVKTEAFF.

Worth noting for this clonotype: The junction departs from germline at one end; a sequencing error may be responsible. CDR3 DNA sequence: TGTGCCGGCAGTTCGTCACTCGAGGGCTATGAGCAGTTCTTC. This translates into CAGSSSLEGYEQFF. The chain is built from TRBV27 and TRBJ2-1; maybe TRBD2 (5 bases). CDR1 MNHEY and CDR2 SMNVEV come from the germline V gene (reference sequence). The CDR3 has 14 residues.

This CDR3 reads CASSSQGTSYEQYF. In DNA form, the CDR3 reads TGTGCCAGCAGTTCACAGGGGACGTCCTACGAGCAGTACTTC. The chain has TRBV27 and TRBJ2-7, with TRBD1 identical over 7 bases. The CDR3 consists of 14 residues. Germline CDR1 reads MNHEY; CDR2 reads SMNVEV (reference sequence). The ends lost 4 bases at V and 1 base at J; junction bases unmatched: 4.

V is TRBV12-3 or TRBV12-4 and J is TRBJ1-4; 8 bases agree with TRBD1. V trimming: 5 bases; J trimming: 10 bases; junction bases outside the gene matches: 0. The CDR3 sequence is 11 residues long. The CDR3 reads CASSDRGKLFF. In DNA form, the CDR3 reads TGTGCCAGCAGTGACAGGGGAAAACTGTTTTTT.

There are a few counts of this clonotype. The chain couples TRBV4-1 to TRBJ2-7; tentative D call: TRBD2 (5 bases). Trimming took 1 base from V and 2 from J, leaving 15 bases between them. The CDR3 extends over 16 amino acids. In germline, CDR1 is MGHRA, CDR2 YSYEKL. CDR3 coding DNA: TGCGCCAGCAGCCAAGGTCCACACGGGGTACCCTACGAGCAGTACTTC. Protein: CASSQGPHGVPYEQYF.

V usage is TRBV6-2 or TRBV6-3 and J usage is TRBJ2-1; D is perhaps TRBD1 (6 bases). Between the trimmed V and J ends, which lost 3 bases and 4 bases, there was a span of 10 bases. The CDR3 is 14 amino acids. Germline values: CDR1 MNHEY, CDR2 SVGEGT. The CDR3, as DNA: TGTGCCAGCAGTTATCTGGACAGATACAATGAGCAGTTCTTC. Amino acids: CASSYLDRYNEQFF.

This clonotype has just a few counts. In nucleotides, the CDR3 is TGTGCCAGCAGCGGGAACAGGGGGAGTGAGGAGCAGTACTTC. It encodes CASSGNRGSEEQYF. This sequence joins TRBV2 and TRBJ2-5, with 8 bases aligning to TRBD1. The CDR3 extends over 14 amino acids. The junction had 14 bases not matched to a gene; V was cut back by 6 bases and J by 11 bases. Germline assignment: CDR1 SNHLY and CDR2 FYNNEI.

CDR3 bases: TGTGCCAGCAGCCTCTTCCCGGGGGGCCTAGATGAGCAGTTCTTC. As protein: CASSLFPGGLDEQFF. The genes are TRBV6-2 or TRBV6-3 and TRBJ2-1, with D maybe TRBD2 (7 bases). Trimming took 6 bases from V and 8 from J, leaving 20 bases between them. The CDR3 runs 15 residues. Germline loops: CDR1 MNHEY, CDR2 SVGEGT.

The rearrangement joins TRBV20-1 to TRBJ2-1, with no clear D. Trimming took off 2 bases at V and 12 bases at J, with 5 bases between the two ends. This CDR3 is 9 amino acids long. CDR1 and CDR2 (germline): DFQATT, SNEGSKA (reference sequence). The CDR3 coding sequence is TGCAGTGCTAGACAGTCGCAGTTCTTC. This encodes CSARQSQFF.

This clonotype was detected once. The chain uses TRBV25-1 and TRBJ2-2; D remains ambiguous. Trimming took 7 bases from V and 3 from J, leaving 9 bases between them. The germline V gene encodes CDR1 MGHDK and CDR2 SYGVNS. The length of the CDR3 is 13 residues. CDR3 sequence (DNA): TGTGCCAGCAAACAGCCCGACACCGGGGAGCTGTTTTTT. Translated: CASKQPDTGELFF.

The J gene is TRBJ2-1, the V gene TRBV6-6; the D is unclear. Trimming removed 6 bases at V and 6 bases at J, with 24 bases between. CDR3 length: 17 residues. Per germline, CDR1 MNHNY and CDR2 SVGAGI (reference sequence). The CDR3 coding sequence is TGTGCCAGCAGCCGCGGACCCCCTACTCCAGTCGGCAATGAGCAGTTCTTC. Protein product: CASSRGPPTPVGNEQFF.

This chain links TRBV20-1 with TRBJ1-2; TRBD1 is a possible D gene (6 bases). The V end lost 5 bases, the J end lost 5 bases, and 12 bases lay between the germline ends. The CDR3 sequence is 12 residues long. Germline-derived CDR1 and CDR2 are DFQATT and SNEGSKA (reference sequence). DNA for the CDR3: TGCAGTGCTGGAACAGGGCAATATGGCTACACCTTC. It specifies CSAGTGQYGYTF.